This TCR beta chain derives from a study of blood T cell repertoires in COVID-19. Study overall: Samples representing acute and convalescent COVID-19 were sourced from the United States, Italy and Spain. Nucleic acid was either cDNA or gDNA, and it came from T cells, B-cell-depleted T cells, or PBMCs.

Original handling: Reference gene primer amplification gave estimated nucleated cell counts. Clones were sequenced by immunoSEQ multiplex PCR, and TCRdb holds only the in-frame ones, with some missing. The V and J calls and clone size were taken over from that table, and D and trimming were inferred from the DNA. The sample shows some 240,000 clones, roughly four fifths of them seen only once. Sequencing input: PBMCs or T cells enriched from blood (not recorded which). This clonotype was obtained from a man younger than 45 with acute COVID-19.

The DNA for the CDR3 is TGTGCCAGCTCACCTTTCGCACCCGGGACAGGGGGCACTGAAGCTTTCTTT. Translation: CASSPFAPGTGGTEAFF. The rearrangement uses TRBV18 and TRBJ1-1; 11 nucleotides align to TRBD1. The CDR3 has 17 residues. CDR1 is KGHSH and CDR2 is LQKENI in the germline V gene. V trimming: 3 bases; J trimming: 4 bases; junction bases outside the gene matches: 10.